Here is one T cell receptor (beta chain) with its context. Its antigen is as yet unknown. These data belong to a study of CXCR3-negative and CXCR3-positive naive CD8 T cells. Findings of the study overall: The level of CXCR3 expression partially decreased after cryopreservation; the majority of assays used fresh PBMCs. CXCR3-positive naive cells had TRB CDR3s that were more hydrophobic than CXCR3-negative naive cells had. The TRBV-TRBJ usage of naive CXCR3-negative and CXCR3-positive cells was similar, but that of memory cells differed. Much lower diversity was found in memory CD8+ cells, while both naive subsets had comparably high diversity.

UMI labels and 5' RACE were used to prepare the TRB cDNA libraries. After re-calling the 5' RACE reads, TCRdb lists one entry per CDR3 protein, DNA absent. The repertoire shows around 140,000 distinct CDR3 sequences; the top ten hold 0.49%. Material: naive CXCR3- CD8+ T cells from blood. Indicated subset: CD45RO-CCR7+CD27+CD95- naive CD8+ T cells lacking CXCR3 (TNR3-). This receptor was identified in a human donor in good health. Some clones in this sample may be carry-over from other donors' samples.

This CDR3 reads CASSFLAGDLTGELFF. The chain carries TRBV12-3 or TRBV12-4 and TRBJ2-2; lacking DNA, the TRBD2 call made by TCRdb goes unchecked. CDR3 length equals 16 residues.